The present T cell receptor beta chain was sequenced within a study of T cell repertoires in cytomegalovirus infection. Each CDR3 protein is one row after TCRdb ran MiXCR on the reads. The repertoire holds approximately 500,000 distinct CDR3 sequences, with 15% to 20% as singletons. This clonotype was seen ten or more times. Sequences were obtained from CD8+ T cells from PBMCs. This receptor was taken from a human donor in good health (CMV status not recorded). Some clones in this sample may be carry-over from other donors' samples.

CDR3 in DNA: TGTGCCAGCAGCTCTCTAGCGGGAGGGCGGGATACGCAGTATTTT. This codes for CASSSLAGGRDTQYF. This chain uses TRBV7-3 with TRBJ2-3; TRBD2 aligns across 12 bases. The V gene end was trimmed by 4 bases and the J gene end by 6 bases; junction bases not matched to a gene: 5. The germline CDR1 and CDR2 sequences are SGHTA and FQGTGA. This CDR3 is built from 15 residues.